Sequencing of this T cell receptor beta chain was carried out in a study of cytomegalovirus exposure and HLA in healthy donors. Use of 60 Vbeta and 13 Jbeta primers characterized the PCR. Data came from immunoSEQ multiplex PCR; TCRdb stores just in-frame clones and leaves some out. The sample carries 150,000 to 200,000 clones, 71% recorded once. This receptor was taken from a woman aged 25 to 39 in good health and CMV-seronegative. Material for sequencing was PBMCs.

The CDR3 region has the DNA TGTGCCAGCAGCTTAGGCCTAAATCAGCCCCAGCATTTT. Protein: CASSLGLNQPQHF. The chain combines TRBV13 with TRBJ1-5, with D hard to call. Germline lookup yields CDR1 PRHDT and CDR2 FYEKMQ (reference sequence). Trimming removed 0 bases from V and 4 bases from J, with 4 bases in between. The CDR3 totals 13 residues. The variable domain in full, completed from reference TRBV13 and TRBJ1-5, reads AAGVIQSPRHLIKEKRETATLKCYPIPRHDTVYWYQQGPGQDPQFLISFYEKMQSDKGSIPDRFSAQQFSDYHSELNMSSLELGDSALYFCASSLGLNQPQHFGDGTRLSIL.